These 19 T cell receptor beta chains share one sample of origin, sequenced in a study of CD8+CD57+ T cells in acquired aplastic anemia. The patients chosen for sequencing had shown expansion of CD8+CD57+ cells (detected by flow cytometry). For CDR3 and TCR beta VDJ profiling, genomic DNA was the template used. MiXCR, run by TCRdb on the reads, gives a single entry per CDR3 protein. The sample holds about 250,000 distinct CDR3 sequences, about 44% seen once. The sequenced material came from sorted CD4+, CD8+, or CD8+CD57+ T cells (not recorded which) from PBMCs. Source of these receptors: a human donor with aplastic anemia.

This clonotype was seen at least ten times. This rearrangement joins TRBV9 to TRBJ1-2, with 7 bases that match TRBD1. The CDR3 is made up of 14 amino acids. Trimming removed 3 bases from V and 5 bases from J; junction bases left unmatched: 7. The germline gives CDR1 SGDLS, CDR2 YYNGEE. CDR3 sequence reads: CASSARGTEYGYTF. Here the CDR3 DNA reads TGTGCCAGCAGCGCCAGAGGGACAGAGTATGGCTACACCTTC.

The CDR3 is CASSRSQNTEAFF. As DNA, the CDR3 is TGCGCCAGCAGCCGCAGTCAGAACACTGAAGCTTTCTTT. The rearrangement joins TRBV5-1 to TRBJ1-1; unclear D gene. Germline V gene data show CDR1 as SGHRS and CDR2 as YFSETQ. Between the trimmed V and J ends, which lost 4 bases and 1 base, there was a span of 8 bases. CDR3 size: 13 residues.

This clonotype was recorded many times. The CDR3 here is CASSDHRARGYTF. The DNA of the CDR3 is TGTGCCAGCAGCGACCACAGGGCGCGTGGCTACACCTTC. The J gene is TRBJ1-2, the V gene TRBV9; D might be TRBD1 (6 bases). Between the trimmed V and J ends, which lost 3 bases and 7 bases, there was a span of 13 bases. In germline, CDR1 is SGDLS, CDR2 YYNGEE. The CDR3 has 13 residues.

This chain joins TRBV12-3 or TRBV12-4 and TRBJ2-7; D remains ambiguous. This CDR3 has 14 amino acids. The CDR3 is CVNIAAGLSYEQYF. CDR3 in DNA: TGTGTCAACATTGCGGCAGGTCTATCCTACGAGCAGTACTTC.

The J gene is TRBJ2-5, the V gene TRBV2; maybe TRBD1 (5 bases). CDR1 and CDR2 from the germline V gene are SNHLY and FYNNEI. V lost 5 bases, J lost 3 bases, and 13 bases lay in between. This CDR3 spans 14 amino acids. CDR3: CASSFRQPKETQYF. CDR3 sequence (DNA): TGTGCCAGCAGTTTCCGACAGCCAAAAGAGACCCAGTACTTC. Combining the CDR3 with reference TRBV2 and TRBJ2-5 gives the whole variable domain EPEVTQTPSHQVTQMGQEVILRCVPISNHLYFYWYRQILGQKVEFLVSFYNNEISEKSEIFDDQFSVERPDGSNFTLKIRSTKLEDSAMYFCASSFRQPKETQYFGPGTRLLVL.

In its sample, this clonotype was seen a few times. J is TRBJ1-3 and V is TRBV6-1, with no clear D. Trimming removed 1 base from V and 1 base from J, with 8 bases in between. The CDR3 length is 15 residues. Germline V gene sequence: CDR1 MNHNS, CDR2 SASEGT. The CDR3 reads CASSEELGSGNTIYF. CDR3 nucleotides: TGTGCCAGCAGTGAAGAGTTAGGGTCTGGAAACACCATATATTTT.

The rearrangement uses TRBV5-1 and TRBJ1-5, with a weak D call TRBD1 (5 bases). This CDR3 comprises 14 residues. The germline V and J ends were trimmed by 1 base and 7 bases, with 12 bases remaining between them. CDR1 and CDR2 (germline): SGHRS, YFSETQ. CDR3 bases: TGCGCCAGCAGCTTGAGGCAGGGAGACCAGCCCCAGCATTTT. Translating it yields CASSLRQGDQPQHF.

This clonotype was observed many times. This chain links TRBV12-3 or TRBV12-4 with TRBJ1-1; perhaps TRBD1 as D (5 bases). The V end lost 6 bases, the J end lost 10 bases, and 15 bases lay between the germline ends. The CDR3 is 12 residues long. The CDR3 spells CASSPGRVRAFF. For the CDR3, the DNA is TGTGCCAGCAGCCCGGGCAGGGTTCGAGCTTTCTTT.

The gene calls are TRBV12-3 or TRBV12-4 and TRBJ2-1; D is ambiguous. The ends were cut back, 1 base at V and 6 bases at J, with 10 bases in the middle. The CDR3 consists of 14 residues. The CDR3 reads CASSLGGTLNEQFF. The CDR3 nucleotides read TGTGCCAGCAGTTTAGGGGGAACGCTCAATGAGCAGTTCTTC.

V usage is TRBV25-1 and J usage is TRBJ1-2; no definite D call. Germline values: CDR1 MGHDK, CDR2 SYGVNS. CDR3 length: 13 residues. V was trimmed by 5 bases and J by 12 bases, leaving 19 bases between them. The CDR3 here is CASSSAGNSGNTF. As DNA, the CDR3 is TGTGCCAGCAGTTCCGCGGGGAACTCTGGAAACACCTTC.

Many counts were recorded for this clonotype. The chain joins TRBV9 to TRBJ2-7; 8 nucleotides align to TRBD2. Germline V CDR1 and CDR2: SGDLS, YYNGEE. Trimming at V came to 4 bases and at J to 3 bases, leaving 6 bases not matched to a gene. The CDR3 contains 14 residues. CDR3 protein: CASSTLAAGYEQYF. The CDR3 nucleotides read TGTGCCAGCAGCACACTAGCGGCGGGCTACGAGCAGTACTTC.

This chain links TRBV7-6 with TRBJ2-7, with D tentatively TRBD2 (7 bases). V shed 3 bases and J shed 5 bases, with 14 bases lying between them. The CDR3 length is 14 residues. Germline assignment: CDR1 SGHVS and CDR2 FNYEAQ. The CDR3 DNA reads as TGTGCCAGCAGCTTCGGAGGCGGGGGCGACGAGCAGTACTTC. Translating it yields CASSFGGGGDEQYF.

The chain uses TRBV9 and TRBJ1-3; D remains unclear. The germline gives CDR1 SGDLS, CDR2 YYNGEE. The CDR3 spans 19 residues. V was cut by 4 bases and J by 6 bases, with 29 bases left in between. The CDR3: CASSHRVDFFPVAKNTIYF. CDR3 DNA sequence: TGTGCCAGCAGCCACCGGGTCGATTTTTTTCCGGTCGCGAAAAACACCATATATTTT.

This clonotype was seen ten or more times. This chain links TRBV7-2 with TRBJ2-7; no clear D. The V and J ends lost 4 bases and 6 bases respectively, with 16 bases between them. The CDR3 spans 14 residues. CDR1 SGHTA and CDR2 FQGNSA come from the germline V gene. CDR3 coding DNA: TGTGCCAGCAGCTGGTCTCGTGTCCGGAGCGAGCAGTACTTC. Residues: CASSWSRVRSEQYF.

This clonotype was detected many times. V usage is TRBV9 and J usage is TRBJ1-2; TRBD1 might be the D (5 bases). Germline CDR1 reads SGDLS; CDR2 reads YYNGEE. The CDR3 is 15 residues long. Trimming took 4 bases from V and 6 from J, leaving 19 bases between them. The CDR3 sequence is CASSTPPGTRDGYTF. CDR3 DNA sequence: TGTGCCAGCAGCACTCCCCCCGGGACCCGGGATGGCTACACCTTC.

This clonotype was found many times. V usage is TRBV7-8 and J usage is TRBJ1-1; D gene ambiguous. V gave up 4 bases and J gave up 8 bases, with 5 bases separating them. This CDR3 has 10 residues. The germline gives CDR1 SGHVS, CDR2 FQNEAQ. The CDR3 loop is CASSYGEAFF. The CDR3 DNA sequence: TGTGCCAGCAGCTATGGGGAAGCTTTCTTT.

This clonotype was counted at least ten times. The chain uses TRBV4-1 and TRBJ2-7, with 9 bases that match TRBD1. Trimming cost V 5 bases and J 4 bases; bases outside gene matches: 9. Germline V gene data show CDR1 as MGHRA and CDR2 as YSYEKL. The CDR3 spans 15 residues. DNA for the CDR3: TGCGCCAGCAGCGCACCCGGGACAGGGCGGTACGAGCAGTACTTC. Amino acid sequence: CASSAPGTGRYEQYF.

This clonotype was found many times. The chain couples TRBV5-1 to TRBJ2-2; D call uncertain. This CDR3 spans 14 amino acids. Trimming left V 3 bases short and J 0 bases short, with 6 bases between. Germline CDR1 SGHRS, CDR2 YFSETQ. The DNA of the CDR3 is TGCGCCAGCAGCTGGGAAACGAACACCGGGGAGCTGTTTTTT. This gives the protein CASSWETNTGELFF.

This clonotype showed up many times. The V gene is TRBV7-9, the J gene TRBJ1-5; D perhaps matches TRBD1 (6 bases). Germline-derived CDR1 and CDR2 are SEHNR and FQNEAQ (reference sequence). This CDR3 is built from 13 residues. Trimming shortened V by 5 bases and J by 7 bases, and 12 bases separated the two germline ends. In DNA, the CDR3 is TGTGCCAGCAGCGCAGGGGCGCGACAGCCCCAGCATTTT. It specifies CASSAGARQPQHF.